These T cell receptor beta chains were read from a single sample in a study of cytomegalovirus exposure and HLA in healthy donors. Assay used: immunoSEQ multiplex PCR; TCRdb lists only in-frame clones, some missing. The data show nearly 300,000 clones, with around 86% seen just once and roughly 4% held by the top ten. Sequenced sample: PBMCs. The receptors derive from a man aged 35-49 years in good health and CMV-seropositive. Each CDR3 is given with its conserved first and last residue. Each record gives: J gene, V gene, clone size, D gene, CDR3 protein, CDR3 DNA. The D gene is left open where the match is weak. Some rows mark clone size as missing; the rest say once, few, many or name a class of expanded clone.

j_gene: TRBJ2-3
v_gene: TRBV4-3
abundance: .
d_gene: .
CDR3aa: CASSQDRAGAGDTQYF
CDR3nt: TGCGCCAGCAGCCAAGATCGGGCTGGGGCAGGAGATACGCAGTATTTT

j_gene: TRBJ1-1
v_gene: TRBV20-1
abundance: .
d_gene: .
CDR3aa: CSAPENTEAFF
CDR3nt: TGCAGTGCCCCAGAGAACACTGAAGCTTTCTTT

j_gene: TRBJ2-1
v_gene: TRBV7-9
abundance: .
d_gene: TRBD2
CDR3aa: CASSGTRGSSYNEQFF
CDR3nt: TGTGCCAGCAGCGGGACCCGCGGGAGCTCCTACAATGAGCAGTTCTTC

j_gene: TRBJ2-1
v_gene: TRBV7-2
abundance: .
d_gene: .
CDR3aa: CASSLVAGTYNEQFF
CDR3nt: TGTGCCAGCAGCTTAGTGGCAGGTACCTACAATGAGCAGTTCTTC

j_gene: TRBJ2-7
v_gene: TRBV5-1
abundance: .
d_gene: .
CDR3aa: CASSSPGPQYEQYF
CDR3nt: TGCGCCAGCAGCTCTCCGGGTCCTCAATACGAGCAGTACTTC

j_gene: TRBJ2-7
v_gene: TRBV7-2
abundance: few
d_gene: .
CDR3aa: CASSLWRTDNEQYF
CDR3nt: TGTGCCAGCAGCTTATGGAGGACAGACAACGAGCAGTACTTC

j_gene: TRBJ1-4
v_gene: TRBV28
abundance: .
d_gene: TRBD1
CDR3aa: CASSFGQEPTNEKLFF
CDR3nt: TGTGCCAGCAGTTTTGGACAGGAGCCAACTAATGAAAAACTGTTTTTT

j_gene: TRBJ1-3
v_gene: TRBV30
abundance: .
d_gene: TRBD1
CDR3aa: CAWSVRQGASSGNTIYF
CDR3nt: TGTGCCTGGAGTGTAAGGCAGGGGGCGAGCTCTGGAAACACCATATATTTT

j_gene: TRBJ2-1
v_gene: TRBV4-2
abundance: .
d_gene: .
CDR3aa: CASSHGGNEQFF
CDR3nt: TGTGCCAGCAGCCACGGGGGCAATGAGCAGTTCTTC

j_gene: TRBJ1-4
v_gene: TRBV6-6
abundance: few
d_gene: TRBD1
CDR3aa: CASTRDRDDEKLFF
CDR3nt: TGTGCCAGCACCAGGGACAGGGATGATGAAAAACTGTTTTTT

j_gene: TRBJ2-2
v_gene: TRBV7-8
abundance: .
d_gene: .
CDR3aa: CASSSLGRGGELFF
CDR3nt: TGTGCCAGCAGCTCCCTTGGTAGGGGCGGGGAGCTGTTTTTT

j_gene: TRBJ2-1
v_gene: TRBV7-9
abundance: .
d_gene: TRBD2
CDR3aa: CASSGRTSGYNEQFF
CDR3nt: TGTGCCAGCAGCGGGCGGACTAGCGGATACAATGAGCAGTTCTTC

j_gene: TRBJ2-1
v_gene: TRBV5-4
abundance: .
d_gene: TRBD2
CDR3aa: CASIQGGQTSGINEQFF
CDR3nt: TGTGCCAGCATCCAAGGAGGCCAGACTAGCGGGATCAATGAGCAGTTCTTC

j_gene: TRBJ2-1
v_gene: TRBV18
abundance: .
d_gene: TRBD1
CDR3aa: CASSPLGQGVSNEQFF
CDR3nt: TGTGCCAGCTCACCCTTAGGACAGGGGGTTAGCAATGAGCAGTTCTTC

j_gene: TRBJ1-1
v_gene: TRBV28
abundance: .
d_gene: .
CDR3aa: CASSPGITEAFF
CDR3nt: TGTGCCAGCAGTCCAGGGATCACTGAAGCTTTCTTT

j_gene: TRBJ1-1
v_gene: TRBV6-5
abundance: .
d_gene: .
CDR3aa: CASSYSGQINTEAFF
CDR3nt: TGTGCCAGCAGTTACTCAGGACAGATTAACACTGAAGCTTTCTTT

j_gene: TRBJ2-3
v_gene: TRBV6-5
abundance: .
d_gene: TRBD2
CDR3aa: CASSYSPREGSDTQYF
CDR3nt: TGTGCCAGCAGTTACTCCCCGCGGGAGGGCTCAGATACGCAGTATTTT

j_gene: TRBJ2-1
v_gene: TRBV11-1
abundance: .
d_gene: .
CDR3aa: CASSLESLTNNEQFF
CDR3nt: TGTGCCAGCAGCTTAGAGTCGTTGACTAACAATGAGCAGTTCTTC

j_gene: TRBJ2-1
v_gene: TRBV7-6
abundance: .
d_gene: TRBD2
CDR3aa: CASLASGSYEQFF
CDR3nt: TGTGCCAGCCTGGCTAGCGGGAGCTATGAGCAGTTCTTC

j_gene: TRBJ2-1
v_gene: TRBV6-5
abundance: .
d_gene: TRBD1
CDR3aa: CASNPDRGMNEQFF
CDR3nt: TGTGCCAGCAACCCGGACAGGGGCATGAATGAGCAGTTCTTC

j_gene: TRBJ2-7
v_gene: TRBV19
abundance: .
d_gene: TRBD2
CDR3aa: CASSVAGGPYEQYF
CDR3nt: TGTGCCAGTAGTGTAGCGGGAGGGCCCTACGAGCAGTACTTC

j_gene: TRBJ2-5
v_gene: TRBV19
abundance: .
d_gene: .
CDR3aa: CASRGSWETQYF
CDR3nt: TGTGCCAGTAGAGGGAGTTGGGAGACCCAGTACTTC

j_gene: TRBJ2-3
v_gene: TRBV6-1
abundance: .
d_gene: .
CDR3aa: CATTVFPDTQYF
CDR3nt: TGTGCCACTACGGTGTTCCCAGATACGCAGTATTTT

j_gene: TRBJ1-2
v_gene: TRBV4-1
abundance: .
d_gene: .
CDR3aa: CASSQGPHRDPQGYTF
CDR3nt: TGCGCCAGCAGCCAAGGCCCCCACAGGGACCCGCAGGGCTACACCTTC

j_gene: TRBJ2-7
v_gene: TRBV5-6
abundance: .
d_gene: TRBD2
CDR3aa: CASSSGTSGSYEQYF
CDR3nt: TGTGCCAGCAGCTCCGGGACTAGCGGCTCCTACGAGCAGTACTTC

j_gene: TRBJ2-3
v_gene: TRBV2
abundance: .
d_gene: TRBD2
CDR3aa: CASSGLAGRTDTQYF
CDR3nt: TGTGCCAGCAGCGGACTAGCGGGACGGACAGATACGCAGTATTTT

j_gene: TRBJ2-1
v_gene: TRBV9
abundance: .
d_gene: TRBD2
CDR3aa: CASSVGASGSSRQFF
CDR3nt: TGTGCCAGCAGCGTAGGGGCTAGCGGGAGTTCCCGTCAGTTCTTC

j_gene: TRBJ1-3
v_gene: TRBV29-1
abundance: .
d_gene: .
CDR3aa: CSVELDSSGNTIYF
CDR3nt: TGCAGCGTTGAACTTGACAGCTCTGGAAACACCATATATTTT

j_gene: TRBJ2-3
v_gene: TRBV7-3
abundance: .
d_gene: .
CDR3aa: CASSPDLKADTQYF
CDR3nt: TGTGCCAGCAGCCCGGACTTGAAGGCAGATACGCAGTATTTT

j_gene: TRBJ2-3
v_gene: TRBV11-2
abundance: .
d_gene: TRBD2
CDR3aa: CAIPGLSSTDTQYF
CDR3nt: TGTGCCATACCGGGACTATCTAGCACAGATACGCAGTATTTT

j_gene: TRBJ1-5
v_gene: TRBV7-6
abundance: .
d_gene: .
CDR3aa: CASSLVRDQPQHF
CDR3nt: TGTGCCAGCAGCTTAGTCCGCGATCAGCCCCAGCATTTT

j_gene: TRBJ2-4
v_gene: TRBV6-5
abundance: .
d_gene: TRBD1
CDR3aa: CATQGVVWGIQYF
CDR3nt: TGTGCCACCCAGGGGGTAGTTTGGGGCATTCAGTACTTC

j_gene: TRBJ2-1
v_gene: TRBV27
abundance: .
d_gene: TRBD2
CDR3aa: CASSLGLAGWNEQFF
CDR3nt: TGTGCCAGCAGTTTGGGCCTAGCGGGCTGGAATGAGCAGTTCTTC

j_gene: TRBJ1-2
v_gene: TRBV28
abundance: .
d_gene: .
CDR3aa: CASSKQVFYGYTF
CDR3nt: TGTGCCAGCAGTAAACAGGTGTTCTATGGCTACACCTTC

j_gene: TRBJ2-1
v_gene: TRBV28
abundance: few
d_gene: TRBD2
CDR3aa: CASSPGTSGGGPFF
CDR3nt: TGTGCCAGCAGTCCCGGGACTAGCGGAGGGGGGCCGTTCTTC

j_gene: TRBJ2-2
v_gene: TRBV28
abundance: .
d_gene: .
CDR3aa: CASTTHGWGATGELFF
CDR3nt: TGTGCCAGCACCACACATGGCTGGGGCGCGACCGGGGAGCTGTTTTTT

j_gene: TRBJ2-7
v_gene: TRBV5-1
abundance: .
d_gene: TRBD1
CDR3aa: CASSSETGGYEQYF
CDR3nt: TGCGCCAGCAGCTCTGAGACAGGGGGCTACGAGCAGTACTTC

j_gene: TRBJ2-1
v_gene: TRBV7-3
abundance: .
d_gene: TRBD2
CDR3aa: CASSSTSGGYNEQFF
CDR3nt: TGTGCCAGCAGCTCGACTAGCGGGGGGTACAATGAGCAGTTCTTC

j_gene: TRBJ1-1
v_gene: TRBV7-7
abundance: .
d_gene: .
CDR3aa: CASAPGENTEAFF
CDR3nt: TGTGCTAGCGCCCCCGGGGAGAACACTGAAGCTTTCTTT